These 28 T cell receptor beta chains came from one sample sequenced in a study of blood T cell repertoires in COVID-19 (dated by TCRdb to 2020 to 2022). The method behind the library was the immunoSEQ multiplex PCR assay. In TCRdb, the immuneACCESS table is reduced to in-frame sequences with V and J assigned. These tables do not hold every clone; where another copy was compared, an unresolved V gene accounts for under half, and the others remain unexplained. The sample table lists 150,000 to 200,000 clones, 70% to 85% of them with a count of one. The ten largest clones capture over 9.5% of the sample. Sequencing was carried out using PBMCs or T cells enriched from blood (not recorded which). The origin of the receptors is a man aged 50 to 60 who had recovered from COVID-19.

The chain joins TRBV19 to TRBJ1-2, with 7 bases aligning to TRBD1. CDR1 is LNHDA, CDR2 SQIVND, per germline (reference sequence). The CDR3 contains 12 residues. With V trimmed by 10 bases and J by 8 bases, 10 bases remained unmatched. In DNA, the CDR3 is TGTGCCACCCCTTCCAGACAGGGAGGCTACACCTTC. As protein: CATPSRQGGYTF.

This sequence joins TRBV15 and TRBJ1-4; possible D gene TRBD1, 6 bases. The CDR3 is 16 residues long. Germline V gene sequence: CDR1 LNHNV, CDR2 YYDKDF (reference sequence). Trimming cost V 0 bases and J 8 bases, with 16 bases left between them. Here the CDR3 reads CATSRDLQGPGEKLFF. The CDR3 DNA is TGTGCCACCAGCAGAGATCTTCAGGGGCCGGGGGAAAAACTGTTTTTT. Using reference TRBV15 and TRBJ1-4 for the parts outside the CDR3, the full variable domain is DAMVIQNPRYQVTQFGKPVTLSCSQTLNHNVMYWYQQKSSQAPKLLFHYYDKDFNNEADTPDNFQSRRPNTSFCFLDIRSPGLGDTAMYLCATSRDLQGPGEKLFFGSGTQLSVL.

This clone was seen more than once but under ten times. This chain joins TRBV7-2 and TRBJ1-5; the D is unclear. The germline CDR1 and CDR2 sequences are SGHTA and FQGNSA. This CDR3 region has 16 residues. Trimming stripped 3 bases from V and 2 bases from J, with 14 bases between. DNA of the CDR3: TGTGCCAGCAGCTTTCGAAGTGGTACGGGCAATCAGCCCCAGCATTTT. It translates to CASSFRSGTGNQPQHF. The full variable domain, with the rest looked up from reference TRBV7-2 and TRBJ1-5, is GAGVSQSPSNKVTEKGKDVELRCDPISGHTALYWYRQSLGQGLEFLIYFQGNSAPDKSGLPSDRFSAERTGGSVSTLTIQRTQQEDSAVYLCASSFRSGTGNQPQHFGDGTRLSIL.

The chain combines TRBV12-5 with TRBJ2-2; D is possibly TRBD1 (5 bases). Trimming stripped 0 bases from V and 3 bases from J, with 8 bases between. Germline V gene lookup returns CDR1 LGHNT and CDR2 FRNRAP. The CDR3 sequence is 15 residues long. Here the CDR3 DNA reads TGTGCTAGTGGTTTGGTGGGGCCGTACACCGGGGAGCTGTTTTTT. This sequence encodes CASGLVGPYTGELFF.

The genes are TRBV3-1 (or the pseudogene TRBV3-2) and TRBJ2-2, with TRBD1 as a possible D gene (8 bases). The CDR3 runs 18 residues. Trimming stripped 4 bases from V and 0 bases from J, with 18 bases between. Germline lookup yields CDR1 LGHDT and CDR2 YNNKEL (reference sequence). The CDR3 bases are TGTGCCAGCAGCCTACACAGGGGGGGATCCACGAACACCGGGGAGCTGTTTTTT. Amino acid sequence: CASSLHRGGSTNTGELFF.

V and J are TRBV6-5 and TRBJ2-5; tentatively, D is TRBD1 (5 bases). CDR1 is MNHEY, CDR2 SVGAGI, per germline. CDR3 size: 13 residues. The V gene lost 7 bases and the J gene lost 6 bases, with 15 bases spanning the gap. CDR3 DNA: TGTGCCAGCAAACCAGGTTCAGGGAAGACCCAGTACTTC. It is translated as CASKPGSGKTQYF.

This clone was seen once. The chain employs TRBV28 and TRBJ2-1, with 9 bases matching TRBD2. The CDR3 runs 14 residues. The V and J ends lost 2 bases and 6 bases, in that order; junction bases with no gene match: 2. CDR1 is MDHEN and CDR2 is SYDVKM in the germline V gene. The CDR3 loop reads CASSLAGGRNEQFF. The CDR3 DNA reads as TGTGCCAGCAGTTTAGCGGGGGGGCGCAATGAGCAGTTCTTC. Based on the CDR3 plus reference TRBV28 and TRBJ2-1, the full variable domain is DVKVTQSSRYLVKRTGEKVFLECVQDMDHENMFWYRQDPGLGLRLIYFSYDVKMKEKGDIPEGYSVSREKKERFSLILESASTNQTSMYLCASSLAGGRNEQFFGPGTRLTVL.

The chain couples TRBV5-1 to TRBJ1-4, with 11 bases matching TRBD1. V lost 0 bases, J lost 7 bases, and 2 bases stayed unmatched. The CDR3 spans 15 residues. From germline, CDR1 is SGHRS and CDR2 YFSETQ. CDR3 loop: CASSLEGTGGEKLFF. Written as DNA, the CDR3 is TGCGCCAGCAGCTTGGAAGGGACAGGGGGTGAAAAACTGTTTTTT.

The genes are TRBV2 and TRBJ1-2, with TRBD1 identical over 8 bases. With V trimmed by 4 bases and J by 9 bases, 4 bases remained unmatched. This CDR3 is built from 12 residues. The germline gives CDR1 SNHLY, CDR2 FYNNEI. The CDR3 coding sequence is TGTGCCAGCAGTGGACAGGGGAGGAGCTACACCTTC. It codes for CASSGQGRSYTF.

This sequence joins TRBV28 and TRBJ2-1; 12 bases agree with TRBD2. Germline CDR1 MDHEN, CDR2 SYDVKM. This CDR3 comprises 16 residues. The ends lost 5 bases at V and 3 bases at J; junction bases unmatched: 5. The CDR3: CASSLRTSGIYNEQFF. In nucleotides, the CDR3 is TGTGCCAGCAGTCTAAGGACTAGCGGGATCTACAATGAGCAGTTCTTC.

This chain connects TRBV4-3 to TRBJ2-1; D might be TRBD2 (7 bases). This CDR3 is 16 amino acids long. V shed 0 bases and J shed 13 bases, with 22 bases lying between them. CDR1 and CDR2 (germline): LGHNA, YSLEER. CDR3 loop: CASSQDPGGGPGSQFF. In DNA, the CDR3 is TGCGCCAGCAGCCAAGATCCTGGGGGGGGGCCCGGCTCCCAGTTCTTC.

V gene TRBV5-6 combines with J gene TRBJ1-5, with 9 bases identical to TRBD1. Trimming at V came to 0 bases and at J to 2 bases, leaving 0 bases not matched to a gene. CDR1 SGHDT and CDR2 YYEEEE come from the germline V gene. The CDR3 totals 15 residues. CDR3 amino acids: CASSLGTGGNQPQHF. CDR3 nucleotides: TGTGCCAGCAGCTTGGGGACAGGGGGCAATCAGCCCCAGCATTTT.

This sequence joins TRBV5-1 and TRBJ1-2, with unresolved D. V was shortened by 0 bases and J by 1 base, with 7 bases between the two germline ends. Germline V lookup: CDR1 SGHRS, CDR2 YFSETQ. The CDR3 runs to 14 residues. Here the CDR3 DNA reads TGCGCCAGCAGCTTGGATTCCGGTAACTATGGCTACACCTTC. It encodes CASSLDSGNYGYTF.

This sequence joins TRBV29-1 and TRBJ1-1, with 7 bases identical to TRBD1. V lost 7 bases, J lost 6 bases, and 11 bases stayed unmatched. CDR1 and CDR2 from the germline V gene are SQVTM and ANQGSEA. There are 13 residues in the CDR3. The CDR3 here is CSGSGTAYPEAFF. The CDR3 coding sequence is TGCAGCGGTTCCGGGACAGCTTACCCTGAAGCTTTCTTT.

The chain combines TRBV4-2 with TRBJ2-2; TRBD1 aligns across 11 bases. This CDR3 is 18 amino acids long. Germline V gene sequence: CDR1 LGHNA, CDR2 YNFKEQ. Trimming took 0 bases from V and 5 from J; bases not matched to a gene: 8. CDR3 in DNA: TGTGCCAGCAGCCAAGAGTGGGCGGACAGGGGGCAAACCGGGGAGCTGTTTTTT. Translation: CASSQEWADRGQTGELFF.

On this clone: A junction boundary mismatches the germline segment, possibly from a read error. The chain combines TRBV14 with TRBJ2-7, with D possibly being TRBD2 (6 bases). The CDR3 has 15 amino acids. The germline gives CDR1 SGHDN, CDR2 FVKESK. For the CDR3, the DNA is TGTGCCAGCAGTCAAGCGGCGGGGCCCTCCTACGAGCAGTACTTC. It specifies CASSQAAGPSYEQYF.

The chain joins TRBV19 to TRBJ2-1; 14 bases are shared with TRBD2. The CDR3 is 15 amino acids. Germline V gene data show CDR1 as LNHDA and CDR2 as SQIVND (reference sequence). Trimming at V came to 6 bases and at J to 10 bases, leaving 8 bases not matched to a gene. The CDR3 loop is CASSPTSGGVWEQFF. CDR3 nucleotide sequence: TGTGCCAGTAGCCCGACTAGCGGGGGGGTTTGGGAGCAGTTCTTC.

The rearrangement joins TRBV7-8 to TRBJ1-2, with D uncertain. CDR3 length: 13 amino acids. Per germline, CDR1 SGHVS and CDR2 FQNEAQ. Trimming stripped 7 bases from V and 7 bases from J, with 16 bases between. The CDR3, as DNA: TGTGCCAGCACCGGTAATTTTGTTCGTGGCTACACCTTC. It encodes CASTGNFVRGYTF.

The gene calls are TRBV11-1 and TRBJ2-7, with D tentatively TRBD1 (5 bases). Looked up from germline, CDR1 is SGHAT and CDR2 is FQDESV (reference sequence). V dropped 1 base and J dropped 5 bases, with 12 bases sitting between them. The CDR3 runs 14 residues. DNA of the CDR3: TGTGCCAGCAGCTTAGTATCAGGGCTCGACGAGCAGTACTTC. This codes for CASSLVSGLDEQYF. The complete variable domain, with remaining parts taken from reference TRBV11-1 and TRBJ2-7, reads EAEVAQSPRYKITEKSQAVAFWCDPISGHATLYWYRQILGQGPELLVQFQDESVVDDSQLPKDRFSAERLKGVDSTLKIQPAELGDSAMYLCASSLVSGLDEQYFGPGTRLTVT.

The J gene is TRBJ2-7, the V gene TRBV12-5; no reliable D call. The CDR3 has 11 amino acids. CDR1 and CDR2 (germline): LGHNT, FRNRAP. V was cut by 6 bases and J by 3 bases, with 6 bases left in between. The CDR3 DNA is TGTGCTAGTGGACTAAACTACGAGCAGTACTTC. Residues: CASGLNYEQYF.

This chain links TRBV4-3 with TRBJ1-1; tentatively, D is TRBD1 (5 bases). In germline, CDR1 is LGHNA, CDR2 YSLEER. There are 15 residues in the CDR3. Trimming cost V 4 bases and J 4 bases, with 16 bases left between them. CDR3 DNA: TGCGCCAGCAGCCCCTCCGGGGGATCCGCCACTGAAGCTTTCTTT. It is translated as CASSPSGGSATEAFF.

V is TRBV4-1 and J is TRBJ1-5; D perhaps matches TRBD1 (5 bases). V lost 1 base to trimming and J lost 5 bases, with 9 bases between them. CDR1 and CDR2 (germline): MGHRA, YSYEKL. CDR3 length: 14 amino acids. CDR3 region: CASSQGGRDQPQHF. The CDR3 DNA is TGCGCCAGCAGCCAAGGGGGGAGGGATCAGCCCCAGCATTTT.

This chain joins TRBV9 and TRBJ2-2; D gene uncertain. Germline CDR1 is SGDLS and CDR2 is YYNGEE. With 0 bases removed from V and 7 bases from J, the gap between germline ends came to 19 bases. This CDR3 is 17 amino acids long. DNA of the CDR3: TGTGCCAGCAGCGTAGACCCGGGTTCTAGGCGCAGCGGGGAGCTGTTTTTT. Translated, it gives CASSVDPGSRRSGELFF.

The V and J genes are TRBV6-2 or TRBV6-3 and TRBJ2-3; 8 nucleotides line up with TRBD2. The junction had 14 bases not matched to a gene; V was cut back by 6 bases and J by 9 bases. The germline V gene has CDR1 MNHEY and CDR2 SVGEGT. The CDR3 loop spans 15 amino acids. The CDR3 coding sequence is TGTGCCAGCAGACCTACTAGCGGAAGCGCAGGAACGCAGTATTTT. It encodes CASRPTSGSAGTQYF.

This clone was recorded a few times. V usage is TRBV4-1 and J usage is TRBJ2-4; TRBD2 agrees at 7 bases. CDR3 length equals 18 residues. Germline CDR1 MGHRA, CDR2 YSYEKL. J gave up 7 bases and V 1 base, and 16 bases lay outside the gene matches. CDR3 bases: TGCGCCAGCAGCCAAGGGACCGGGACTACCATACGAGTGAACATTCAGTACTTC. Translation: CASSQGTGTTIRVNIQYF.

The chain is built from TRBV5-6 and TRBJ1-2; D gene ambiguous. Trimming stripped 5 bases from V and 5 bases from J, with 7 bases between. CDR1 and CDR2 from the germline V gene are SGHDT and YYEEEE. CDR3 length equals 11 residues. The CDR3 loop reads CASRLHYGYTF. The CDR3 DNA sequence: TGTGCCAGCAGGTTACATTATGGCTACACCTTC.

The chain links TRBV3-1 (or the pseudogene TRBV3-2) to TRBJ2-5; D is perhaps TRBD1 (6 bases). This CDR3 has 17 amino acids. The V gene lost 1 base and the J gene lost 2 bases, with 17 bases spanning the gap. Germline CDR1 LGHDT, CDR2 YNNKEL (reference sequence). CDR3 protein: CASSQVGRGVQQETQYF. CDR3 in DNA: TGTGCCAGCAGCCAAGTGGGCAGGGGAGTCCAGCAAGAGACCCAGTACTTC.

The CDR3 nucleotides are TGTGCCAGCAGCCAAGATGCAGGGTCTGGATATGGCTACACCTTC. Protein: CASSQDAGSGYGYTF. The rearrangement joins TRBV14 to TRBJ1-2, with D possibly matching TRBD1 (5 bases). Trimming cost V 0 bases and J 5 bases, with 13 bases left between them. The CDR3 has 15 amino acids. The germline V gene has CDR1 SGHDN and CDR2 FVKESK. The full variable domain, in which reference TRBV14 and TRBJ1-2 provide the parts outside the CDR3, is EAGVTQFPSHSVIEKGQTVTLRCDPISGHDNLYWYRRVMGKEIKFLLHFVKESKQDESGMPNNRFLAERTGGTYSTLKVQPAELEDSGVYFCASSQDAGSGYGYTFGSGTRLTVV.